The T cell receptor beta chain described here comes from a study of T cells in tuberculosis (dated by TCRdb to 2017 to 2018). Turning to the overall study: In the study, CD1B tetramers and high-throughput TCR immunosequencing were combined to characterize T cells specific for the mycobacterial lipid antigen glucose monomycolate (GMM). IGRA-negative adolescents, IGRA-positive adolescents with latent tuberculosis and adults with active tuberculosis, some 11 per group, were compared in a South African clinical cohort.

This clone was detected once. Which antigen it targets is not known. Per-base qualities were not stored, and no clone one base away is much larger. The investigation overall reported the following: Smaller mean NN-distances to GMM-specific TCRs were observed in active tuberculosis TCR-alpha repertoires than in IGRA-negative controls, suggesting clonal expansion of GMM-specific TCRs. The smaller NN-distances were partly driven by shorter CDR3-alpha lengths in active tuberculosis patients, and the difference for TCR-beta did not reach statistical significance. Using GEM motif frequencies, a classifier achieved approximately 75% accuracy, whereas a classifier built on the diverse GMM-specific repertoire got to 87% accuracy (AUROC 0.90). Clinical samples were selected based on the availability of cryopreserved specimens, with adults included as active tuberculosis cases and adolescents included as controls.

At study entry, adolescents were screened for latent tuberculosis infection using a tuberculin skin test and the QuantiFERON-TB GOLD In-Tube IGRA. Unsorted cryopreserved PBMC were immunosequenced, covering on average approximately 98,000 T cells per clinical donor. Eleven high schools in the Worcester region of the Western Cape, South Africa, served as enrollment sites for adolescents aged 12 to 18 years. Ten or so M. tuberculosis-infected adolescents and some ten uninfected adolescents, matched for age and sex, were selected. PBMC from adolescents were isolated by density centrifugation from freshly drawn heparinized blood and then cryopreserved. From the germline V gene, CDR1 is WSHSY and CDR2 is SAAADI. V drops 6 bases and J drops 4 bases, leaving 17 bases in between. From the cysteine up to the phenylalanine, the CDR3 has a length of 15 residues. Only CDR3 DNA is held: 45 bases, read in frame from base 1.

TCR libraries were generated with the immunoSEQ multiplex PCR assay, using TCR-beta and/or TCR-alpha/delta assays for each sample. The amplified TCR libraries were sequenced on the Illumina high-throughput platform. Per the source publication's procedure: Clustering and dimensionality reduction were performed using pairwise TCRdist distances among GMM-specific receptors from ex vivo sorted or in vitro expanded T cells. Each clinical repertoire was assigned a mean NN-distance score, defined as the average TCRdist to the nearest 10% of tetramer-positive reference sequences. GEM TCR motif frequency was calculated as the fraction of unique TCRs that matched known GEM sequences in V/J usage and CDR3 length. Active tuberculosis was classified by linear discriminant analysis with leave-one-out cross-validation, implemented in scikit-learn. Drawn from immuneACCESS, this table holds only the in-frame rearrangements with V and J called that TCRdb kept. Clones are partly lost; checked studies trace under half to an unresolved V gene and leave the rest unexplained. D and trimming were read from the DNA, whereas the V and J calls and clone size are those reported in that table. This sample comprises roughly 29,000 clones, about 92% of them detected only once. The ten largest clones add up to 4.9% of the sample.

Specimen: PBMCs. The receptor's source is a donor under 30 with latent tuberculosis or without tuberculosis infection. Recombination joined TRBV10-2 with TRBJ2-3; a tentative D match to TRBD2 spans 6 bases. The DNA sequence follows: TGCGCCAGCAGCGGAGGTGGGGGAGGCGCAGATACGCAGTATTTT. Its amino acids are CASSGGGGGADTQYF.